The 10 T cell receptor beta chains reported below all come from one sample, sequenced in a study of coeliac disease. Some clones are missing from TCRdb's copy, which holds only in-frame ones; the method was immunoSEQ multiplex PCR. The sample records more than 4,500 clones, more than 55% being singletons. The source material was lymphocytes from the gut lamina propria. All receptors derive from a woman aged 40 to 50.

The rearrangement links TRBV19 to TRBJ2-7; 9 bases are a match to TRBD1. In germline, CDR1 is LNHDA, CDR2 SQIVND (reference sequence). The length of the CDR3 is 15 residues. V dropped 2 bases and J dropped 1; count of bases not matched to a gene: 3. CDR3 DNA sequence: TGTGCCAGTAGTATAAAGGGACAGGGTTCCTACGAGCAGTACTTC. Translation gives CASSIKGQGSYEQYF.

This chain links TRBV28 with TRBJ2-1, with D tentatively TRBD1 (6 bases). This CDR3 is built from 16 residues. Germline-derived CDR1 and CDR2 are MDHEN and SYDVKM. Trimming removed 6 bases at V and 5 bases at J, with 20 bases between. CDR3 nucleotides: TGTGCCAGCAGCCGTCTGGGGGCAGGGCGGAACAATGAGCAGTTCTTC. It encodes CASSRLGAGRNNEQFF. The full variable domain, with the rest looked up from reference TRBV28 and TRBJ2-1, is DVKVTQSSRYLVKRTGEKVFLECVQDMDHENMFWYRQDPGLGLRLIYFSYDVKMKEKGDIPEGYSVSREKKERFSLILESASTNQTSMYLCASSRLGAGRNNEQFFGPGTRLTVL.

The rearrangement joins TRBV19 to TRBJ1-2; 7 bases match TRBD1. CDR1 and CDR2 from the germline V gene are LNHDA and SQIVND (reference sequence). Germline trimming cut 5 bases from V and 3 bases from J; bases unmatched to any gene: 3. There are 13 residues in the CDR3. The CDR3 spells CASSADRDYGYTF. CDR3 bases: TGTGCCAGTAGTGCCGACAGGGACTATGGCTACACCTTC. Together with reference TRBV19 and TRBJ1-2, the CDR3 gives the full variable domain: DGGITQSPKYLFRKEGQNVTLSCEQNLNHDAMYWYRQDPGQGLRLIYYSQIVNDFQKGDIAEGYSVSREKKESFPLTVTSAQKNPTAFYLCASSADRDYGYTFGSGTRLTVV.

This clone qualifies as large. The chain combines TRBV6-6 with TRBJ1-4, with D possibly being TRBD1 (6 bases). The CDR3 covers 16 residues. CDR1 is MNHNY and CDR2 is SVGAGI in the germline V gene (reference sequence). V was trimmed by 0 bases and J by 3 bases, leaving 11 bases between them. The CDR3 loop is CASSYSGGRSNEKLFF. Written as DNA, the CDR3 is TGTGCCAGCAGTTACTCGGGGGGGCGGTCTAATGAAAAACTGTTTTTT.

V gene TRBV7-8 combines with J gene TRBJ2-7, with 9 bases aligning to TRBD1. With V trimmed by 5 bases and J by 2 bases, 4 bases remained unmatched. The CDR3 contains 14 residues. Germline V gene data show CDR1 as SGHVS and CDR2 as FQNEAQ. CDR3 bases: TGTGCCAGCAGCCCCCGGGACAGGGCCTACGAGCAGTACTTC. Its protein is CASSPRDRAYEQYF.

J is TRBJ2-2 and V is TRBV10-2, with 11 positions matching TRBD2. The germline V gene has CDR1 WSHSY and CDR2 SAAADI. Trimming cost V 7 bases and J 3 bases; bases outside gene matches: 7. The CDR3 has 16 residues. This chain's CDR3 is CASTPTSGTDTGELFF. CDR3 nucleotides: TGCGCCAGCACCCCGACTAGCGGGACGGACACCGGGGAGCTGTTTTTT.

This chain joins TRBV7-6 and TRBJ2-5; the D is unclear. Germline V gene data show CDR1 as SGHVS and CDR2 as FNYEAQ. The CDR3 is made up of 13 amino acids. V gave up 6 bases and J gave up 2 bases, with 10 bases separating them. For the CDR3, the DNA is TGTGCCAGCAGTCGTTCGGGTCAAGAGACCCAGTACTTC. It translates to CASSRSGQETQYF.

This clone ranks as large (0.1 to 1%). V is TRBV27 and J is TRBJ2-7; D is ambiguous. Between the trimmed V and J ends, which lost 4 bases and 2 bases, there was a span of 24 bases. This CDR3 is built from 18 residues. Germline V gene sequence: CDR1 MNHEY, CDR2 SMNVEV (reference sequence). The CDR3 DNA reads TGTGCCAGCAGTTCAACCCCCCTTGGCCAATCCGTAACCTACGAGCAGTACTTC. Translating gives CASSSTPLGQSVTYEQYF.

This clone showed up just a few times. CDR3 loop: CASRGLVDAGELFF. CDR3 in DNA: TGTGCCAGCAGAGGACTAGTAGACGCCGGGGAGCTGTTTTTT. The chain has TRBV2 and TRBJ2-2; 7 bases fit TRBD2. The length of the CDR3 is 14 residues. The V segment lost 6 bases and the J segment 6 bases; nucleotides outside the gene matches: 7. CDR1 and CDR2 from the germline V gene are SNHLY and FYNNEI.

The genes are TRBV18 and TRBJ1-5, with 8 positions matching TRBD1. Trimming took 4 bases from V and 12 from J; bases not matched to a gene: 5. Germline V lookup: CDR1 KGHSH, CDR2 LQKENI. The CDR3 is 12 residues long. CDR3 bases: TGTGCCAGCTCACTTGACAGGGGCGACCAGCATTTT. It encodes CASSLDRGDQHF.